The clone carrying this T cell receptor (beta chain) was recorded many times. These data belong to a study of blood T cells in healthy people across ages. The overall study: The template switching approach captured approximately one barcoded beta molecule for every two T cells.

Every sample had a minimum of 6 million PBMCs isolated. Primers used in a second PCR of about 7 to 12 cycles were a sample-barcoded 5' primer and a J-beta primer mix. TCRdb independently ran MiXCR on the 5' RACE reads; one entry per CDR3 protein. The sample has 850,000 to 950,000 distinct CDR3 sequences, more than 25% seen once. This receptor was obtained from an elderly woman in good health. The sequencing input was blood.

The CDR3 DNA reads as TGTGCCAGCAGCACCCGGACAGTAACAATTGGGGATACGCAGTATTTT. Protein: CASSTRTVTIGDTQYF. The chain recombines TRBV7-2 with TRBJ2-3, with a possible D match to TRBD1 (6 bases). The V gene's germline CDR1 is SGHTA and CDR2 FQGNSA. The length of the CDR3 is 16 residues. V was pared by 5 bases and J by 6 bases, with 21 bases between.